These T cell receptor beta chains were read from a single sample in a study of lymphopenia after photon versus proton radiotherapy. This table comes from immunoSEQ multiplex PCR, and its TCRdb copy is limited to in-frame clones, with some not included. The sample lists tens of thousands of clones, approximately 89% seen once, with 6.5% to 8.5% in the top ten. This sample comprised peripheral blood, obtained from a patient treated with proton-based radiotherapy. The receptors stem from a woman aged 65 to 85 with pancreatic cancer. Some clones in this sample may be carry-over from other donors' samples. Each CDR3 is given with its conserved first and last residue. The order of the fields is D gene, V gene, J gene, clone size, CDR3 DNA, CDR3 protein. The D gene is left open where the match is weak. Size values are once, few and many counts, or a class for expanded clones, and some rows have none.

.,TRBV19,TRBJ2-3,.,TGTGCCAGTAGTATAGTTGGAGCGAAAAGCACAGATACGCAGTATTTT,CASSIVGAKSTDTQYF
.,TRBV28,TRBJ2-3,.,TGTGCCACCACATCCGGGGGTAACACAGATACGCAGTATTTT,CATTSGGNTDTQYF
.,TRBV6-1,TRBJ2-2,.,TGTGCCAGCAGTGGCCGGGACACCCACACCGGGGAGCTGTTTTTT,CASSGRDTHTGELFF
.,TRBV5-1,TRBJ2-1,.,TGCGCCAGCCCTGGGGACCCTCGATATCCCAACGTGGATGAGCAGTTCTTC,CASPGDPRYPNVDEQFF
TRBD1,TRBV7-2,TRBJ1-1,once,TGTGCCAGCAGGGGACAGGGGAACACTGAAGCTTTCTTT,CASRGQGNTEAFF
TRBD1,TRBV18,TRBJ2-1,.,TGTGCCAGCTCACTCAGACAGGGGGCCTCGACTGTCAGCTCCTACAATGAGCAGTTCTTC,CASSLRQGASTVSSYNEQFF
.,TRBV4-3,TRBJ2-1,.,TGCGCCAGCAGCCAAGAGCTACCCCGGAGCTCCTACAATGAGCAGTTCTTC,CASSQELPRSSYNEQFF
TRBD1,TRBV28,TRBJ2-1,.,TGTGCCAGCAGCCAGACAGGGGTAGCACGCAATGAGCAGTTCTTC,CASSQTGVARNEQFF
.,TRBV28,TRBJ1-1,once,TGTGCCAGCGGCTTCACGAACACTGAAGCTTTCTTT,CASGFTNTEAFF
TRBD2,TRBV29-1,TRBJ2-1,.,TGCAGCGTTGTGGCGGGACTACTCAATGAGCAGTTCTTC,CSVVAGLLNEQFF
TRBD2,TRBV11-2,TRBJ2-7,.,TGTGCCAGCAGCACAAGCGGGAGGGGAGCGGAGAACTACGAGCAGTACTTC,CASSTSGRGAENYEQYF
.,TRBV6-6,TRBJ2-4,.,TGTGCCAGCAGTTACCTGGGCGACCCGCGGGACATTCAGTACTTC,CASSYLGDPRDIQYF
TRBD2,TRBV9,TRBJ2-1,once,TGTGCCAGCAGCGGGACTAGCGGCTCCTACAATGAGCAGTTCTTC,CASSGTSGSYNEQFF
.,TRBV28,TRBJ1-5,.,TGTGCCAGCAGTTTTCAGAGGGTCCAGCCCCAGCATTTT,CASSFQRVQPQHF
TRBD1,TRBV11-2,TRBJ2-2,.,TGTGCCAGCAGCTCATGGGGGACAGGGAACACCGGGGAGCTGTTTTTT,CASSSWGTGNTGELFF
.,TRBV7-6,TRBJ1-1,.,TGTGCCAGCAGCTTAGGTCGGTACACTGAAGCTTTCTTT,CASSLGRYTEAFF